Below are 27 T cell receptor beta chains sequenced from a single sample in a study of cytomegalovirus exposure and HLA in healthy donors. PCR used 60 Vbeta primers and 13 Jbeta primers. Clones were read by immunoSEQ multiplex PCR, and TCRdb kept only the in-frame ones, dropping some. The profile shows about 190,000 clones, almost 75% of them singletons. Sequencing was done on a sample of PBMCs. The source is a young woman in good health and CMV-seropositive.

The V gene is TRBV4-1, the J gene TRBJ2-5; 8 bases align to TRBD2. The DNA end lines up better with TRBJ2-7; the J call may be wrong. Germline-derived CDR1 and CDR2 are MGHRA and YSYEKL. The CDR3 is made up of 15 amino acids. The DNA of the CDR3 is TGCGCCAGCAGCCGAATTAGCGGGATTGGGTACGAGCAGTACTTC. Protein sequence: CASSRISGIGYEQYF.

This clone occurred a few times. This rearrangement joins TRBV11-1 to TRBJ2-1, with D possibly matching TRBD1 (6 bases). V lost 5 bases, J lost 7 bases, and 15 bases lay in between. In germline, CDR1 is SGHAT, CDR2 FQDESV (reference sequence). The CDR3 consists of 14 residues. Here the CDR3 reads CASSLGALQNEQFF. DNA for the CDR3: TGTGCCAGCAGCCTGGGGGCCCTCCAGAATGAGCAGTTCTTC.

The chain employs TRBV28 and TRBJ1-3; 7 nucleotides agree with TRBD1. The CDR3 is 10 amino acids. Germline trimming cut 8 bases from V and 16 bases from J; bases unmatched to any gene: 8. Germline V gives CDR1 MDHEN, CDR2 SYDVKM. In DNA form, the CDR3 reads TGTGCCAGCGGAGGGGACAGCCTGTATTTT. Translation gives CASGGDSLYF. The variable domain in full, completed from reference TRBV28 and TRBJ1-3, reads DVKVTQSSRYLVKRTGEKVFLECVQDMDHENMFWYRQDPGLGLRLIYFSYDVKMKEKGDIPEGYSVSREKKERFSLILESASTNQTSMYLCASGGDSLYFGEGSWLTVV.

J is TRBJ2-7 and V is TRBV5-4, with 12 nucleotides matching TRBD1. CDR3 size: 14 residues. Germline CDR1 is SGHNT and CDR2 is YYREEE (reference sequence). J was trimmed by 7 bases and V by 7 bases; bases with no gene match: 9. CDR3 nucleotide sequence: TGTGCCAGCTCCCGGGGACAGGGGGCGCAAGAGCAGTACTTC. Translation gives CASSRGQGAQEQYF.

This clone appeared a few times. The chain couples TRBV5-4 to TRBJ2-7, with D perhaps TRBD1 (6 bases). V shed 0 bases and J shed 3 bases, with 10 bases lying between them. CDR3 length: 14 residues. CDR1 is SGHNT and CDR2 is YYREEE in the germline V gene (reference sequence). This CDR3 is CASSLGQEFYEQYF. CDR3 nucleotides: TGTGCCAGCAGCTTGGGACAGGAGTTCTACGAGCAGTACTTC.

The CDR3 protein is CASRWTTDTEAFF. CDR3 nucleotides: TGCGCCAGCAGGTGGACGACAGACACTGAAGCTTTCTTT. J is TRBJ1-1 and V is TRBV4-1, with D perhaps TRBD1 (5 bases). This CDR3 is built from 13 residues. V was cut by 6 bases and J by 3 bases, with 11 bases left in between. CDR1 is MGHRA, CDR2 YSYEKL, per germline.

V and J are TRBV5-1 and TRBJ2-1; TRBD2 aligns across 7 bases. The germline V gene has CDR1 SGHRS and CDR2 YFSETQ. The length of the CDR3 is 15 residues. J lost 2 bases, V lost 7 bases, and 9 bases had no gene match. The CDR3 is CASGLGEGAYNEQFF. The CDR3 nucleotides are TGCGCCAGCGGCCTGGGGGAGGGCGCCTACAATGAGCAGTTCTTC.

The rearrangement links TRBV7-9 to TRBJ2-2; 13 bases agree with TRBD2. The CDR3 runs 16 residues. CDR1 and CDR2 from the germline V gene are SEHNR and FQNEAQ (reference sequence). V dropped 5 bases and J dropped 5; count of bases not matched to a gene: 5. The CDR3 region is CASSDKTSGRTGELFF. The CDR3 DNA reads as TGTGCCAGCAGCGATAAGACTAGCGGGAGGACCGGGGAGCTGTTTTTT.

This chain links TRBV15 with TRBJ2-5, with 15 bases identical to TRBD2. The CDR3 contains 15 residues. CDR1 and CDR2 from the germline V gene are LNHNV and YYDKDF (reference sequence). V lost 9 bases, J lost 5 bases, and 7 bases stayed unmatched. The CDR3 coding sequence is TGTGCCACAAGGACTAGCGGGAGGGCCGGCGAGACCCAGTACTTC. Its protein product is CATRTSGRAGETQYF.

This chain links TRBV29-1 with TRBJ2-7; D is uncertain. Per the germline V gene, CDR1 is SQVTM and CDR2 is ANQGSEA. The length of the CDR3 is 13 residues. V was trimmed by 2 bases and J by 1 base, leaving 9 bases between them. CDR3 residues: CSVELERSYEQYF. CDR3 DNA: TGCAGCGTTGAACTAGAGAGATCCTACGAGCAGTACTTC.

This clone was seen more than once but under ten times. The CDR3 DNA reads TGTGCCAGCAGTAAGCATTCGGCTAATGAAAAACTGTTTTTT. Translation gives CASSKHSANEKLFF. This chain links TRBV7-9 with TRBJ1-4, with D unresolved. Germline lookup yields CDR1 SEHNR and CDR2 FQNEAQ (reference sequence). Trimming stripped 6 bases from V and 3 bases from J, with 11 bases between. The CDR3 spans 14 residues. Together with reference TRBV7-9 and TRBJ1-4, the CDR3 gives the full variable domain: DTGVSQNPRHKITKRGQNVTFRCDPISEHNRLYWYRQTLGQGPEFLTYFQNEAQLEKSRLLSDRFSAERPKGSFSTLEIQRTEQGDSAMYLCASSKHSANEKLFFGSGTQLSVL.

V usage is TRBV6-4 and J usage is TRBJ2-6; D ambiguous. The CDR3 loop spans 14 amino acids. Germline CDR1 is MRHNA and CDR2 is SNTAGT. The germline V and J ends were trimmed by 3 bases and 2 bases, with 5 bases remaining between them. As DNA, the CDR3 is TGTGCCAGCAGTGAGAGAGCTGGGGCCAACGTCCTGACTTTC. Translating gives CASSERAGANVLTF.

This clone has only one observation. This sequence joins TRBV5-4 and TRBJ2-7, with a tentative D call TRBD1 (6 bases). V lost 5 bases to trimming and J lost 2 bases, with 14 bases between them. CDR3 size: 14 residues. The germline gives CDR1 SGHNT, CDR2 YYREEE (reference sequence). The CDR3 DNA sequence: TGTGCCAGCAGGGCTTATGGGGACACCTACGAGCAGTACTTC. Amino acids: CASRAYGDTYEQYF.

The rearrangement joins TRBV11-2 to TRBJ2-4, with 12 positions matching TRBD2. CDR1 is SGHAT, CDR2 FQNNGV, per germline. Unmatched junction bases numbered 5, after V lost 0 bases and J lost 5 bases. This CDR3 has 17 amino acids. CDR3 coding DNA: TGTGCCAGCAGCTTAGATCCTAGCGGGAGGGCCGAAAACATTCAGTACTTC. Protein product: CASSLDPSGRAENIQYF.

This clone turned up a few times. This chain connects TRBV9 to TRBJ2-7; a possible D gene is TRBD2 (6 bases). The germline V gene has CDR1 SGDLS and CDR2 YYNGEE. The ends were cut back, 3 bases at V and 7 bases at J, with 14 bases in the middle. The CDR3 covers 13 residues. The CDR3 loop reads CASSEWEVGEQYF. For the CDR3, the DNA is TGTGCCAGCAGCGAATGGGAGGTGGGGGAGCAGTACTTC.

This clone was found once. The chain has TRBV5-1 and TRBJ2-3, with 7 bases identical to TRBD1. There are 12 residues in the CDR3. Germline V gene data show CDR1 as SGHRS and CDR2 as YFSETQ. V lost 2 bases and J lost 9; bases outside the gene matches: 3. The DNA for the CDR3 is TGCGCCAGCAGCTTTCAGGGGGAGACGCAGTATTTT. Translation: CASSFQGETQYF.

The chain links TRBV7-9 to TRBJ1-4; 10 nucleotides align to TRBD1. The CDR3 extends over 16 amino acids. After removal of 4 bases from V and 8 bases from J, the junction contained 10 bases not matched to a gene. Germline V gives CDR1 SEHNR, CDR2 FQNEAQ (reference sequence). The CDR3 region is CASSSSIRDRGEKLFF. In DNA form, the CDR3 reads TGTGCCAGCAGCTCATCTATCCGGGACAGGGGCGAAAAACTGTTTTTT.

This clone was seen a few times. The chain joins TRBV5-4 to TRBJ2-1; TRBD2 aligns across 12 bases. The CDR3 contains 15 residues. Germline lookup yields CDR1 SGHNT and CDR2 YYREEE (reference sequence). J was trimmed by 5 bases and V by 2 bases; bases with no gene match: 2. The CDR3, as DNA: TGTGCCAGCAGCTTCCCTAGCGGGAGGGACAATGAGCAGTTCTTC. Protein: CASSFPSGRDNEQFF.

The chain couples TRBV4-1 to TRBJ1-6; 7 bases line up with TRBD1. The V segment lost 3 bases and the J segment 4 bases; nucleotides outside the gene matches: 0. CDR1 MGHRA and CDR2 YSYEKL come from the germline V gene. CDR3 size: 14 residues. The CDR3 coding sequence is TGCGCCAGCAGCCAGACAGGGTATAATTCACCCCTCCACTTT. Protein product: CASSQTGYNSPLHF.

The chain recombines TRBV6-1 with TRBJ2-3; D perhaps matches TRBD1 (5 bases). Trimming pared 4 bases from V and 4 bases from J, leaving 9 bases between. CDR3 length: 13 residues. Germline CDR1 reads MNHNS; CDR2 reads SASEGT. For the CDR3, the DNA is TGTGCCAGCAGTGGTCAGGGCCCAGATACGCAGTATTTT. Protein: CASSGQGPDTQYF.

The chain recombines TRBV28 with TRBJ1-1, with 8 bases matching TRBD1. Germline V CDR1 and CDR2: MDHEN, SYDVKM. J was trimmed by 3 bases and V by 2 bases; bases with no gene match: 8. This CDR3 has 16 amino acids. The CDR3 coding sequence is TGTGCCAGCAGTTTACTCTGGTACAGGGGGGACACTGAAGCTTTCTTT. Translated: CASSLLWYRGDTEAFF. The complete variable domain, with remaining parts taken from reference TRBV28 and TRBJ1-1, reads DVKVTQSSRYLVKRTGEKVFLECVQDMDHENMFWYRQDPGLGLRLIYFSYDVKMKEKGDIPEGYSVSREKKERFSLILESASTNQTSMYLCASSLLWYRGDTEAFFGQGTRLTVV.

The CDR3 nucleotides are TGTGCCAGCTCACGACAGGGGGACGAGCAGTACTTC. It encodes CASSRQGDEQYF. J is TRBJ2-7 and V is TRBV18, with TRBD1 identical over 9 bases. J lost 5 bases, V lost 4 bases, and 0 bases had no gene match. Looked up from germline, CDR1 is KGHSH and CDR2 is LQKENI. The CDR3 extends over 12 amino acids. The whole variable domain, filled in from reference TRBV18 and TRBJ2-7, reads NAGVMQNPRHLVRRRGQEARLRCSPMKGHSHVYWYRQLPEEGLKFMVYLQKENIIDESGMPKERFSAEFPKEGPSILRIQQVVRGDSAAYFCASSRQGDEQYFGPGTRLTVT.

The chain joins TRBV9 to TRBJ2-7; TRBD2 matches 15 bases. Per germline, CDR1 SGDLS and CDR2 YYNGEE. The CDR3 consists of 17 residues. V was pared by 2 bases and J by 3 bases, with 6 bases of the junction left unmatched. Written as DNA, the CDR3 is TGTGCCAGCAGCGTGGGGTGGGGACTAGCGGGAGGCTACGAGCAGTACTTC. Translated: CASSVGWGLAGGYEQYF. Based on the CDR3 plus reference TRBV9 and TRBJ2-7, the full variable domain is DSGVTQTPKHLITATGQRVTLRCSPRSGDLSVYWYQQSLDQGLQFLIQYYNGEERAKGNILERFSAQQFPDLHSELNLSSLELGDSALYFCASSVGWGLAGGYEQYFGPGTRLTVT.

The rearrangement joins TRBV10-3 to TRBJ2-2; 9 nucleotides line up with TRBD1. Losses at the gene ends were 9 bases for V and 5 bases for J; bases not matched to a gene: 10. This CDR3 has 15 amino acids. CDR1 is ENHRY, CDR2 SYGVKD, per germline. Here the CDR3 DNA reads TGTGCCATTAAAGTGGGACAGGGAAAAACCGGGGAGCTGTTTTTT. This sequence encodes CAIKVGQGKTGELFF.

The chain employs TRBV5-4 and TRBJ2-1, with 9 bases identical to TRBD2. CDR3 length equals 15 residues. J lost 5 bases, V lost 1 base, and 4 bases had no gene match. Germline V gene data show CDR1 as SGHNT and CDR2 as YYREEE (reference sequence). CDR3 coding DNA: TGTGCCAGCAGCTTGCAGGGACTAGCCCACAATGAGCAGTTCTTC. Translated, it gives CASSLQGLAHNEQFF.

The V and J genes are TRBV2 and TRBJ2-2, with D perhaps TRBD2 (6 bases). The CDR3 contains 14 residues. V gave up 2 bases and J gave up 4 bases, with 8 bases separating them. Germline V gives CDR1 SNHLY, CDR2 FYNNEI. As DNA, the CDR3 is TGTGCCAGCAGTGAATTGGGGGGCACCGGGGAGCTGTTTTTT. It translates to CASSELGGTGELFF.

V and J are TRBV18 and TRBJ2-6, with 8 positions matching TRBD1. This CDR3 region has 17 residues. Trimming at V came to 3 bases and at J to 4 bases, leaving 8 bases not matched to a gene. Per germline, CDR1 KGHSH and CDR2 LQKENI. DNA of the CDR3: TGTGCCAGCTCACCTAGGACAGGGATCGCCGGGGCCAACGTCCTGACTTTC. Its translation: CASSPRTGIAGANVLTF.